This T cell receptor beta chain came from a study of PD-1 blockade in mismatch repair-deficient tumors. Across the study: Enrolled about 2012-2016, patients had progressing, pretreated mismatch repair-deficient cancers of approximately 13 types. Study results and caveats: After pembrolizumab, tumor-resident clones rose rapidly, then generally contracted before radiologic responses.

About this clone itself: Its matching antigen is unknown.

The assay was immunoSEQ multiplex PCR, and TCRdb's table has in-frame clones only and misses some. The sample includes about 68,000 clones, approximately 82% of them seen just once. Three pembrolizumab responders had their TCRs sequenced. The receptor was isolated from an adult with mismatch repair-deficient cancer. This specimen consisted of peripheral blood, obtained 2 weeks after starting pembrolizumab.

This CDR3 reads CASSVLGAGLGSDTQYF. CDR3 DNA sequence: TGTGCCAGCAGCGTACTCGGGGCGGGACTGGGGTCTGATACGCAGTATTTT. This sequence joins TRBV11-2 and TRBJ2-3; possible D gene TRBD2, 6 bases. The CDR3 runs 17 residues. Trimming stripped 5 bases from V and 6 bases from J, with 24 bases between. CDR1 is SGHAT and CDR2 is FQNNGV in the germline V gene.